The 13 T cell receptor beta chains below were found in one sample sequenced in a study of blood T cell repertoires in COVID-19. TCRdb's copy holds only in-frame clones and misses some; the assay was immunoSEQ multiplex PCR. The sample records 200,000 or so clones, about 86% being singletons. Sequences were obtained from PBMCs or T cells enriched from blood (not recorded which). These receptors came from a man aged 35 to 55 who had recovered from COVID-19.

V and J are TRBV28 and TRBJ1-5, with D tentatively TRBD1 (5 bases). V lost 5 bases and J lost 4, with 12 bases in between. The CDR3 loop spans 14 amino acids. Germline V gene data show CDR1 as MDHEN and CDR2 as SYDVKM. The CDR3 DNA is TGTGCCAGCAGTGCCGGACAAACAAATCAGCCCCAGCATTTT. As protein: CASSAGQTNQPQHF.

This chain joins TRBV19 and TRBJ1-5; possible D gene TRBD1, 6 bases. V lost 3 bases and J 6 bases, leaving 15 bases between the germline ends. This CDR3 has 15 amino acids. Germline V gene data show CDR1 as LNHDA and CDR2 as SQIVND (reference sequence). Here the CDR3 reads CASSIFRATGQPQHF. CDR3 nucleotides: TGTGCCAGTAGTATTTTTAGGGCGACAGGTCAGCCCCAGCATTTT. The full variable domain, rest sourced from reference TRBV19 and TRBJ1-5, is DGGITQSPKYLFRKEGQNVTLSCEQNLNHDAMYWYRQDPGQGLRLIYYSQIVNDFQKGDIAEGYSVSREKKESFPLTVTSAQKNPTAFYLCASSIFRATGQPQHFGDGTRLSIL.

This chain links TRBV2 with TRBJ1-1; D unresolved. CDR1 SNHLY and CDR2 FYNNEI come from the germline V gene. The CDR3 runs to 11 residues. Trimming took off 4 bases at V and 8 bases at J, with 8 bases between the two ends. The DNA for the CDR3 is TGTGCCAGCAGTGTGGTGACAGAAGCTTTCTTT. Protein product: CASSVVTEAFF.

The chain is built from TRBV3-1 (or the pseudogene TRBV3-2) and TRBJ1-2; D not certain. V was cut by 1 base and J by 2 bases, with 14 bases left in between. From germline, CDR1 is LGHDT and CDR2 YNNKEL (reference sequence). This CDR3 contains 16 residues. CDR3 bases: TGTGCCAGCAGCCAAGGGCTTAGCGCGGGCAACTATGGCTACACCTTC. This encodes CASSQGLSAGNYGYTF.

This sequence joins TRBV5-1 and TRBJ2-2; 7 nucleotides align to TRBD2. In germline, CDR1 is SGHRS, CDR2 YFSETQ. The V segment lost 1 base and the J segment 4 bases; nucleotides outside the gene matches: 7. The CDR3 consists of 16 residues. Here the CDR3 reads CASSLTRREGTGELFF. The CDR3 coding sequence is TGCGCCAGCAGCTTGACCAGGAGGGAGGGCACCGGGGAGCTGTTTTTT.

In this sample, this clone turned up once. The rearrangement uses TRBV18 and TRBJ2-3, with TRBD2 matching over 16 bases. Germline CDR1 and CDR2: KGHSH and LQKENI. Trimming cost V 3 bases and J 0 bases; bases outside gene matches: 9. The CDR3 contains 20 residues. The CDR3 region is CASSPPGLAGGLISTDTQYF. CDR3 DNA sequence: TGTGCCAGCTCACCTCCGGGACTAGCGGGGGGGCTGATCAGCACAGATACGCAGTATTTT.

The chain couples TRBV12-3 or TRBV12-4 to TRBJ2-7; no firm D call. The CDR3 consists of 11 residues. V was trimmed by 5 bases and J by 2 bases, leaving 4 bases between them. CDR3 nucleotide sequence: TGTGCCAGCAGTCCTGCCTACGAGCAGTACTTC. As protein: CASSPAYEQYF.

CDR3 nucleotides: TGTGCCAGCAGCACCTTCACTGGGGGAGGGTCTGGAAACACCATATATTTT. Its translation is CASSTFTGGGSGNTIYF. The J gene is TRBJ1-3, the V gene TRBV28, with D possibly matching TRBD1 (5 bases). The V gene lost 6 bases and the J gene lost 1 base, with 19 bases spanning the gap. CDR1 and CDR2 (germline): MDHEN, SYDVKM. This CDR3 has 17 amino acids.

The chain uses TRBV4-1 and TRBJ2-2; D is unclear. The length of the CDR3 is 15 residues. Germline lookup yields CDR1 MGHRA and CDR2 YSYEKL. V shed 2 bases and J shed 10 bases, with 17 bases lying between them. This CDR3 is CASSQSTVNPMELFF. In DNA form, the CDR3 reads TGCGCCAGCAGCCAATCTACAGTAAACCCAATGGAGCTGTTTTTT.

This clone was seen a single time. The DNA for the CDR3 is TGTGCCAGCAGCCGGACAGACTTCACTGAAGCTTTCTTT. It translates to CASSRTDFTEAFF. V gene TRBV3-1 (or the pseudogene TRBV3-2) combines with J gene TRBJ1-1; tentatively, D is TRBD1 (6 bases). Germline V CDR1 and CDR2: LGHDT, YNNKEL (reference sequence). This CDR3 spans 13 amino acids. Trimming took 4 bases from V and 4 from J, leaving 10 bases between them.

This clone was counted between two and nine times. V is TRBV13 and J is TRBJ1-3; no reliable D call. The V and J ends lost 5 bases and 1 base respectively, with 12 bases between them. This CDR3 has 15 residues. In germline, CDR1 is PRHDT, CDR2 FYEKMQ (reference sequence). Here the CDR3 reads CASSPRPMSGNTIYF. CDR3 sequence (DNA): TGTGCCAGCAGCCCGCGGCCGATGTCTGGAAACACCATATATTTT.

The CDR3 here is CASPTAPNTGELFF. DNA of the CDR3: TGTGCCAGCCCGACTGCTCCGAACACCGGGGAGCTGTTTTTT. V gene TRBV6-5 combines with J gene TRBJ2-2; D gene ambiguous. This CDR3 spans 14 amino acids. Germline V gene sequence: CDR1 MNHEY, CDR2 SVGAGI. Trimming left V 8 bases short and J 0 bases short, with 10 bases between.

The chain joins TRBV5-1 to TRBJ1-1; maybe TRBD1 (6 bases). This CDR3 spans 14 amino acids. Germline CDR1 and CDR2: SGHRS and YFSETQ. V was pared by 3 bases and J by 2 bases, with 11 bases between. CDR3 loop: CASSSDRPNTEAFF. CDR3 coding DNA: TGCGCCAGCAGCTCCGACAGGCCTAACACTGAAGCTTTCTTT.